Included here is one TCR beta chain sequence, with context. This sample is drawn from a study of T cells in Graves' hyperthyroidism and ophthalmopathy. Amplification yielded TCR beta CDR3 regions, with RNA transcripts as the source. The HTBI primer set was used in a first-round RT-PCR of the TCR CDR3. TCRdb analysed the multiplex PCR reads with MiXCR anew, one entry per CDR3 protein. The data hold roughly 350,000 distinct CDR3 sequences, with around 13% observed a single time. V lost 9 bases and J lost 1; bases outside the gene matches: 4. Germline loops: CDR1 SNHLY, CDR2 FYNNEI. The CDR3 extends over 14 amino acids.

This chain uses TRBV2 with TRBJ2-1, with 9 bases fitting TRBD1. The TCR was taken from a woman aged 30 to 39 with Graves' ophthalmopathy. Source material: blood. The CDR3, as DNA: TGTGCCAGTAACAGGGGGCAATCCTACAATGAGCAGTTCTTC. Protein product: CASNRGQSYNEQFF.